Below, 18 T cell receptor beta chains from the same sample are listed, as sequenced in a study of early T cells in non-severe SARS-CoV-2 infection. One entry per CDR3 protein, called by TCRdb with MiXCR from the 5' RACE reads. The sample has 50,000 to 70,000 distinct CDR3 sequences, roughly a tenth seen once. The specimen was whole blood. Source of these receptors: an adult who was a healthcare worker with PCR-confirmed SARS-CoV-2 infection or an uninfected control (not recorded which).

There are many counts of this clonotype. This rearrangement joins TRBV9 to TRBJ2-1; TRBD1 agrees at 12 bases. CDR3 length: 16 amino acids. V dropped 2 bases and J dropped 3; count of bases not matched to a gene: 3. The germline V gene encodes CDR1 SGDLS and CDR2 YYNGEE. The CDR3 DNA follows: TGTGCCAGCAGCGTGGGGACAGGGGGCTACTACAATGAGCAGTTCTTC. This encodes CASSVGTGGYYNEQFF.

The V gene is TRBV4-2, the J gene TRBJ1-3, with 7 positions matching TRBD1. J was trimmed by 2 bases and V by 5 bases; bases with no gene match: 3. The CDR3 extends over 14 amino acids. Germline CDR1 reads LGHNA; CDR2 reads YNFKEQ. The CDR3 nucleotides are TGTGCCAGCAGCGTACAGGGGACTGGAAACACCATATATTTT. This translates into CASSVQGTGNTIYF.

This clonotype was seen a handful of times. The chain links TRBV7-2 to TRBJ2-1; 8 bases line up with TRBD1. J gave up 6 bases and V 1 base, and 5 bases lay outside the gene matches. This CDR3 is 15 amino acids long. Per germline, CDR1 SGHTA and CDR2 FQGNSA. The DNA for the CDR3 is TGTGCCAGCAGCTTAGGCAGGGGGCGAGGCAATGAGCAGTTCTTC. Translated: CASSLGRGRGNEQFF.

This clonotype was detected only a few times. The chain uses TRBV29-1 and TRBJ1-5, with a weak D call TRBD1 (6 bases). V shed 7 bases and J shed 2 bases, with 15 bases lying between them. The CDR3 runs to 14 residues. From germline, CDR1 is SQVTM and CDR2 ANQGSEA. CDR3 in amino acids: CSAAVGGGNQPQHF. CDR3 coding DNA: TGCAGCGCCGCCGTGGGGGGCGGCAATCAGCCCCAGCATTTT. Combining the CDR3 with reference TRBV29-1 and TRBJ1-5 gives the whole variable domain SAVISQKPSRDICQRGTSLTIQCQVDSQVTMMFWYRQQPGQSLTLIATANQGSEATYESGFVIDKFPISRPNLTFSTLTVSNMSPEDSSIYLCSAAVGGGNQPQHFGDGTRLSIL.

This clonotype was recorded many times. The gene calls are TRBV27 and TRBJ2-5; TRBD2 is a possible D gene (6 bases). There are 13 residues in the CDR3. Germline V CDR1 and CDR2: MNHEY, SMNVEV (reference sequence). V was cut by 0 bases and J by 4 bases, with 6 bases left in between. CDR3 sequence reads: CASSLSGRETQYF. In DNA, the CDR3 is TGTGCCAGCAGTTTATCCGGGAGAGAGACCCAGTACTTC.

This clonotype was detected a few times. The rearrangement joins TRBV29-1 to TRBJ2-2; D not resolved. The V gene's germline CDR1 is SQVTM and CDR2 ANQGSEA. V lost 4 bases and J 7 bases, leaving 16 bases between the germline ends. The CDR3 is 14 amino acids. In nucleotides, the CDR3 is TGCAGCGTTGGAGCCGGAGCGCCGATCGGGGAGCTGTTTTTT. Translated, it gives CSVGAGAPIGELFF.

In its sample, this clonotype was seen many times. The chain couples TRBV19 to TRBJ1-5; 10 bases match TRBD1. The CDR3 runs to 16 residues. V shed 1 base, J shed 5 bases, and the junction held 5 bases outside the gene matches. Germline V CDR1 and CDR2: LNHDA, SQIVND (reference sequence). As DNA, the CDR3 is TGTGCCAGTAGTATAGCAAGACAGGGGGCACATCAGCCCCAGCATTTT. Its translation: CASSIARQGAHQPQHF.

This clonotype was counted ten times or more. The chain uses TRBV7-6 and TRBJ2-2; no firm D call. Germline CDR1 SGHVS, CDR2 FNYEAQ. This CDR3 has 14 residues. Trimming pared 7 bases from V and 4 bases from J, leaving 13 bases between. In DNA, the CDR3 is TGTGCCAGCACCCTCTTTCTGGGCACCGGGGAGCTGTTTTTT. Translating it yields CASTLFLGTGELFF.

This clonotype was counted many times. J is TRBJ2-7 and V is TRBV2; 9 bases agree with TRBD1. The CDR3 has 14 residues. The trim removed 5 bases at V and 4 bases at J, leaving 6 bases unmatched. Per germline, CDR1 SNHLY and CDR2 FYNNEI. In DNA, the CDR3 is TGTGCCAGCAGTAACCGGGACAGGGCGTACGAGCAGTACTTC. It is translated as CASSNRDRAYEQYF.

This clonotype was recorded a few times. The chain employs TRBV3-1 and TRBJ2-1; the match to TRBD2 covers 9 bases. This CDR3 comprises 15 residues. With V trimmed by 1 base and J by 4 bases, 2 bases remained unmatched. In germline, CDR1 is LGHDT, CDR2 YNNKEL (reference sequence). The CDR3 DNA sequence: TGTGCCAGCAGCCAAGCTAGCGGGGATTACAATGAGCAGTTCTTC. This gives the protein CASSQASGDYNEQFF.

In its sample, this clonotype was seen a few times. The chain has TRBV6-2 or TRBV6-3 and TRBJ2-7; 9 positions agree with TRBD2. Looked up from germline, CDR1 is MNHEY and CDR2 is SVGEGT. The V and J ends lost 2 bases and 3 bases, in that order; junction bases with no gene match: 8. CDR3 length: 16 amino acids. CDR3 in amino acids: CASSYGLARGSYEQYF. The CDR3 DNA sequence: TGTGCCAGCAGTTACGGACTAGCGAGAGGGAGCTACGAGCAGTACTTC.

This clonotype was detected many times. The chain couples TRBV29-1 to TRBJ1-2, with D possibly matching TRBD1 (6 bases). Looked up from germline, CDR1 is SQVTM and CDR2 is ANQGSEA. The V gene lost 6 bases and the J gene lost 3 bases, with 17 bases spanning the gap. This CDR3 has 14 amino acids. This CDR3 reads CSVLRGGGYYGYTF. The CDR3 DNA follows: TGCAGCGTCCTCCGGGGAGGGGGATACTATGGCTACACCTTC.

This clonotype was observed many times. The chain links TRBV3-1 to TRBJ1-2; D not resolved. The germline gives CDR1 LGHDT, CDR2 YNNKEL (reference sequence). This CDR3 has 15 residues. Trimming shortened V by 1 base and J by 0 bases, and 9 bases separated the two germline ends. The CDR3: CASSQGGGANYGYTF. The CDR3 nucleotides read TGTGCCAGCAGCCAAGGTGGCGGAGCTAACTATGGCTACACCTTC.

This clonotype was counted many times. The chain recombines TRBV11-2 with TRBJ2-1; D not certain. V was clipped by 3 bases and J by 5 bases, with 8 bases between them. Germline loops: CDR1 SGHAT, CDR2 FQNNGV. The CDR3 loop spans 13 amino acids. The CDR3 DNA is TGTGCCAGCAGCTTCGATGAGGACAATGAGCAGTTCTTC. It is translated as CASSFDEDNEQFF.

The sample holds many counts of this clonotype. The chain recombines TRBV27 with TRBJ1-3, with D perhaps TRBD1 (6 bases). This CDR3 spans 19 amino acids. The germline V gene has CDR1 MNHEY and CDR2 SMNVEV (reference sequence). The ends were cut back, 5 bases at V and 6 bases at J, with 29 bases in the middle. CDR3 sequence: CASSPNPLNPTGTLNTIYF. CDR3 coding DNA: TGTGCCAGCAGTCCAAACCCACTAAACCCGACAGGAACATTAAACACCATATATTTT.

The CDR3 bases are TGTGCCAGCAGCTTCTCCCAGGAGAGTGAGCAGTTCTTC. This gives the protein CASSFSQESEQFF. This chain connects TRBV11-2 to TRBJ2-1, with unresolved D. V was trimmed by 3 bases and J by 9 bases, leaving 12 bases between them. The length of the CDR3 is 13 residues. Germline V CDR1 and CDR2: SGHAT, FQNNGV.

The V gene is TRBV7-8, the J gene TRBJ2-3; the D gene is possibly TRBD2 (6 bases). The V gene lost 11 bases and the J gene lost 1 base, with 10 bases spanning the gap. The CDR3 sequence is 12 residues long. The germline V gene encodes CDR1 SGHVS and CDR2 FQNEAQ. This CDR3 reads CASGGRTDTQYF. The CDR3 bases are TGTGCCTCCGGGGGTCGCACAGATACGCAGTATTTT.

This clonotype was recorded a few times. The rearrangement uses TRBV4-1 and TRBJ1-1; D is possibly TRBD1 (6 bases). CDR3 length: 12 amino acids. Germline V gene data show CDR1 as MGHRA and CDR2 as YSYEKL. The germline V and J ends were trimmed by 2 bases and 8 bases, with 9 bases remaining between them. Here the CDR3 DNA reads TGCGCCAGCAGCCAATCCCAGGGGGAAGCTTTCTTT. This codes for CASSQSQGEAFF.